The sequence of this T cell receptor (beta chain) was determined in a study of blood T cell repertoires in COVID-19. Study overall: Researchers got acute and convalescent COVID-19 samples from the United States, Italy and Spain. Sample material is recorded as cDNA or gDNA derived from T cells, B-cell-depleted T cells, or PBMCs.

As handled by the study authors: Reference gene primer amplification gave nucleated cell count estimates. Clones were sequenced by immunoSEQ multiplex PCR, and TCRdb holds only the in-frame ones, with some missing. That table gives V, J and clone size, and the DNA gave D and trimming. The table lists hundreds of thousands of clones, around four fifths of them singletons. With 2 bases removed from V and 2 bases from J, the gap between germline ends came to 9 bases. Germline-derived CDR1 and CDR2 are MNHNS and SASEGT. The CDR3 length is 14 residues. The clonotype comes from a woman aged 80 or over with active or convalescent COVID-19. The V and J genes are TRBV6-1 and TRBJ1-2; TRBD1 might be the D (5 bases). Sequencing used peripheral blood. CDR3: CASSESPGNYGYTF. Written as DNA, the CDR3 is TGTGCCAGCAGTGAATCCCCAGGGAACTATGGCTACACCTTC.